This T cell receptor (beta chain) was found in a study of type 1 regulatory T cells. Background on the study: T-allo10 is an in vitro-generated, Tr1-enriched CD4 T cell product specific for alloantigen.

This clonotype occurred once. The CDR3 is 18 amino acids. Germline assignment: CDR1 MGHRA and CDR2 YSYEKL. V dropped 3 bases and J dropped 7 bases, with 24 bases sitting between them. Each CDR3 protein gets one entry after TCRdb re-called the reads with MiXCR. The sample consists of some 89,000 distinct CDR3 sequences, 25% to 40% of them appearing once. V gene TRBV4-1 combines with J gene TRBJ2-2, with a possible D match to TRBD1 (5 bases). The sequencing sample was made of CD4+ T cells, either the whole sample or a sorted fraction (not recorded which). This sequence was found in a human donor in good health. This CDR3 reads CASSHPAGSIQEIGELFF. For the CDR3, the DNA is TGCGCCAGCAGCCATCCCGCAGGTTCTATACAGGAAATCGGGGAGCTGTTTTTT.